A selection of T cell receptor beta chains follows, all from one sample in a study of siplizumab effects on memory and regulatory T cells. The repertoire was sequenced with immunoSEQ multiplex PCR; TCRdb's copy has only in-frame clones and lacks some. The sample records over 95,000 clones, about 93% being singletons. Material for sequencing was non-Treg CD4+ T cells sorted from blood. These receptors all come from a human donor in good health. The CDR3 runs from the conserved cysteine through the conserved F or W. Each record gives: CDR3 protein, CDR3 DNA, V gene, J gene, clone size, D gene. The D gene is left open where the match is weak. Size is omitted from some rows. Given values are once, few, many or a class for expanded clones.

CASGTEMNTEAFF	TGCGCCAGCGGGACAGAGATGAACACTGAAGCTTTCTTT	TRBV5-1	TRBJ1-1	NA	TRBD1
CASSLAGPAGGNTGELFF	TGTGCCAGCAGCTTAGCGGGGCCAGCGGGGGGGAACACCGGGGAGCTGTTTTTT	TRBV7-2	TRBJ2-2	NA	TRBD2
CASSLTGSGVTGELFF	TGTGCCAGCAGCTTAACGGGGAGCGGGGTAACCGGGGAGCTGTTTTTT	TRBV7-3	TRBJ2-2	NA	TRBD2
CASSIWTDGELFF	TGTGCCAGTTCCATCTGGACCGACGGGGAGCTGTTTTTT	TRBV18	TRBJ2-2	NA	NA
CASSARGLDTQYF	TGTGCCAGCTCAGCGCGGGGGCTAGATACGCAGTATTTT	TRBV18	TRBJ2-3	NA	NA
CASSPTNGGVGEKLFF	TGTGCCAGCAGCCCTACCAACGGGGGGGTTGGTGAAAAACTGTTTTTT	TRBV7-2	TRBJ1-4	NA	NA
CASSSRTSSEQYF	TGTGCCAGCAGTTCCCGGACTAGCTCCGAGCAGTACTTC	TRBV6-6	TRBJ2-7	NA	TRBD2
CASRTTAGDGGGHYGYTF	TGTGCCAGTAGGACGACGGCGGGGGATGGCGGGGGCCACTATGGCTACACCTTC	TRBV19	TRBJ1-2	NA	NA
CASRQSGAGGKSHYGYTF	TGTGCCAGCAGACAATCAGGGGCCGGGGGAAAGTCGCACTATGGCTACACCTTC	TRBV28	TRBJ1-2	NA	NA
CASTSPDTDTGELFF	TGTGCCAGCACCTCGCCGGACACCGACACCGGGGAGCTGTTTTTT	TRBV28	TRBJ2-2	NA	NA
CSARGTGEAFF	TGCAGTGCTAGGGGGACAGGTGAAGCTTTCTTT	TRBV20-1	TRBJ1-1	NA	TRBD1
CASSFRTVSGELFF	TGTGCCAGCAGTTTTCGGACCGTCTCCGGGGAGCTGTTTTTT	TRBV11-1	TRBJ2-2	NA	NA
CSARHTEAFF	TGCAGTGCCCGCCACACTGAAGCTTTCTTT	TRBV20-1	TRBJ1-1	once	NA
CASRRTVEAFF	TGTGCCAGCAGGCGGACAGTTGAAGCTTTCTTT	TRBV6-6	TRBJ1-1	NA	NA
CASRSTPGGGGARDTQYF	TGTGCCAGCAGGTCAACTCCGGGCGGCGGGGGGGCCAGGGATACGCAGTATTTT	TRBV5-4	TRBJ2-3	NA	TRBD2
CATSLLSGGSFF	TGTGCCACCAGCCTACTATCAGGGGGGTCGTTCTTC	TRBV15	TRBJ2-1	NA	NA
CAIQNTGELFF	TGTGCCATCCAAAACACCGGGGAGCTGTTTTTT	TRBV10-3	TRBJ2-2	NA	NA
CASSSSWGGTDTQYF	TGTGCCAGCAGCTCCAGTTGGGGGGGCACAGATACGCAGTATTTT	TRBV11-2	TRBJ2-3	NA	NA
CASSPRGAGGYSDTQYF	TGTGCCAGCAGTCCCCGGGGAGCGGGGGGGTATTCAGATACGCAGTATTTT	TRBV28	TRBJ2-3	NA	TRBD2
CATAGGQTSTDTQYF	TGTGCCACCGCAGGGGGGCAAACTAGCACAGATACGCAGTATTTT	TRBV10-3	TRBJ2-3	NA	NA
CASSHLPAETQYF	TGTGCCAGCAGCCATCTACCTGCGGAGACCCAGTACTTC	TRBV5-4	TRBJ2-5	NA	NA
CASSQTVYGYTF	TGTGCCAGCAGTCAGACAGTCTATGGCTACACCTTC	TRBV6-1	TRBJ1-2	NA	NA
CASSESPGMNTEAFF	TGTGCCAGCAGTGAGTCTCCAGGCATGAACACTGAAGCTTTCTTT	TRBV2	TRBJ1-1	NA	NA
CASREDRGYYGYTF	TGTGCCAGCAGGGAGGACAGGGGTTACTATGGCTACACCTTC	TRBV2	TRBJ1-2	NA	TRBD1